This T cell receptor beta chain was retrieved from a study of CD8 T cells in ankylosing spondylitis. TCRdb itself ran the 5' RACE reads through MiXCR, one entry per CDR3 protein. The profile shows roughly 250,000 distinct CDR3 sequences, approximately 9% of them singletons. V shed 6 bases and J shed 14 bases, with 17 bases lying between them. CDR1 and CDR2 from the germline V gene are MNHEY and SVGAGI. This CDR3 spans 12 amino acids. The sample holds many counts of this clonotype. This TCR derives from a male donor with ankylosing spondylitis or in good health (not recorded which). The chain is built from TRBV6-5 and TRBJ2-1; weak D call: TRBD2 (6 bases). Source material: blood, either unsorted or a sorted T cell fraction (not recorded which). The CDR3 region has the DNA TGTGCCAGCAGCACCCCGGGAGAATGGGAGTTCTTC. It specifies CASSTPGEWEFF.